These 8 T cell receptor beta chains were sequenced from one sample in a study of cytomegalovirus exposure and HLA in healthy donors (dated 2017 in TCRdb). Library preparation employed the immunoSEQ multiplex PCR assay. A mixture of 60 forward primers for TCR Vbeta segments and 13 reverse primers for TCR Jbeta segments was used in the multiplex PCR. TCRdb retrieved this table from immuneACCESS and kept in-frame rearrangements only. Not all clones are present; in checked studies, unresolved V genes account for under half, and no reason is known for the remainder. The sample yields about 85,000 clones; 77% were counted once. Roughly 2% of the sample comes from the top ten. Sequencing was performed on PBMCs. These receptors all stem from a boy younger than 18 in good health and CMV-seronegative.

The chain carries TRBV10-2 and TRBJ2-3; TRBD2 agrees at 11 bases. J was trimmed by 2 bases and V by 5 bases; bases with no gene match: 3. CDR1 is WSHSY and CDR2 is SAAADI in the germline V gene. CDR3 length: 15 amino acids. The CDR3 nucleotides are TGCGCCAGCAGTTCTAGCGGGGGGTCCACAGATACGCAGTATTTT. Its translation: CASSSSGGSTDTQYF.

The chain links TRBV4-3 to TRBJ2-7; D not resolved. Trimming shortened V by 3 bases and J by 4 bases, and 10 bases separated the two germline ends. This CDR3 region has 13 residues. Germline V CDR1 and CDR2: LGHNA, YSLEER. CDR3 in amino acids: CASSQSLQYEQYF. The DNA for the CDR3 is TGCGCCAGCAGCCAGTCTCTACAGTACGAGCAGTACTTC.

The chain carries TRBV6-1 and TRBJ1-2, with 8 nucleotides matching TRBD1. The CDR3 contains 14 residues. After removal of 7 bases from V and 3 bases from J, the junction contained 7 bases not matched to a gene. Germline V gives CDR1 MNHNS, CDR2 SASEGT. The CDR3 reads CASTYATGDYGYTF. As DNA, the CDR3 is TGTGCCAGCACCTATGCGACAGGGGACTATGGCTACACCTTC.

The count of this clone is one. J is TRBJ1-5 and V is TRBV27; D is perhaps TRBD1 (6 bases). The V end lost 5 bases, the J end lost 6 bases, and 11 bases lay between the germline ends. CDR3 length: 13 residues. In germline, CDR1 is MNHEY, CDR2 SMNVEV (reference sequence). As DNA, the CDR3 is TGTGCCAGCAGTCACAGGGTGGCTCAGCCCCAGCATTTT. It translates to CASSHRVAQPQHF.

This clone was observed a handful of times. This chain uses TRBV9 with TRBJ1-1, with TRBD1 matching 10 bases. Germline V gene sequence: CDR1 SGDLS, CDR2 YYNGEE. The CDR3 totals 15 residues. The trim removed 4 bases at V and 8 bases at J, leaving 11 bases unmatched. The CDR3 DNA reads TGTGCCAGCAGCCCTAGAAGACAGGGGGCCCTGGAAGCTTTCTTT. Amino acid sequence: CASSPRRQGALEAFF.

The chain is built from TRBV10-3 and TRBJ2-7; possible D gene TRBD1, 5 bases. Trimming took off 6 bases at V and 5 bases at J, with 14 bases between the two ends. The CDR3 loop spans 13 amino acids. Germline CDR1 reads ENHRY; CDR2 reads SYGVKD. The CDR3: CAISPGKGDEQYF. The CDR3 nucleotides are TGTGCCATCAGCCCAGGGAAAGGGGACGAGCAGTACTTC.

This clone was picked up a small number of times. The rearrangement links TRBV5-1 to TRBJ2-3; tentatively, D is TRBD1 (7 bases). In germline, CDR1 is SGHRS, CDR2 YFSETQ. This CDR3 contains 16 residues. The V and J ends lost 1 base and 5 bases respectively, with 17 bases between them. CDR3 amino acids: CASSLFGGQGGDTQYF. CDR3 in DNA: TGCGCCAGCAGCTTGTTTGGGGGTCAGGGGGGAGATACGCAGTATTTT.

The V and J genes are TRBV6-5 and TRBJ2-7; D might be TRBD1 (6 bases). Trimming left V 5 bases short and J 4 bases short, with 9 bases between. Germline-derived CDR1 and CDR2 are MNHEY and SVGAGI. This CDR3 contains 12 residues. The CDR3 nucleotides are TGTGCCAGCAGTGGCCAGGGGTACGAGCAGTACTTC. Translation gives CASSGQGYEQYF.